This entry concerns a single T cell receptor (beta chain). Its antigen remains unknown. Ophthalmopathy cases scored 3 or more on the Clinical Activity Score and 4 or more on NOSPECS grade, with duration below 3 months. The data were obtained in a study of T cells in Graves' hyperthyroidism and ophthalmopathy. TCR beta CDR3 regions were amplified from RNA. A first-round RT-PCR of the TCR CDR3 used the HTBI primer set. Each CDR3 protein gets one entry after TCRdb re-called the multiplex PCR reads with MiXCR. This table holds 550,000 to 600,000 distinct CDR3 sequences, 12% to 15% found once. General study results and limits: Blood also held most thyroid clonotypes expanded beyond 0.001.

This receptor was taken from a woman aged 18-30 years with Graves' ophthalmopathy. The source material was blood.

CDR3 residues: CASSQRRDIYNEQFF. The CDR3, as DNA: TGTGCCAGCAGCCAACGCAGGGACATCTACAATGAGCAGTTCTTC. The V gene is TRBV4-2, the J gene TRBJ2-1; D perhaps matches TRBD1 (6 bases). The V gene lost 2 bases and the J gene lost 3 bases, with 11 bases spanning the gap. The V gene's germline CDR1 is LGHNA and CDR2 YNFKEQ. The CDR3 length is 15 residues.